This TCR beta chain originates from a study of neurological immune-mediated disorders. Notes on the study in general: Whereas HTLV-1-associated myelopathy showed the most TCR clonal expansion, multiple sclerosis showed the least, with levels below those of healthy controls.

This clonotype is medium-sized in the sample. Its target is not known. Synthesis of cDNA was carried out by template-switch 5'RACE. The reaction used 10-nucleotide random UMIs. TCRdb re-analysed the 5' RACE reads in MiXCR, keeping a single row per CDR3 protein. The table includes about 43,000 distinct CDR3 sequences, roughly 13% detected once. The unsorted libraries had their origin in 2 million PBMCs stored at -80 C. The CDR3 loop spans 16 amino acids. CDR1 MGHRA and CDR2 YSYEKL come from the germline V gene. Trimming removed 4 bases from V and 4 bases from J, with 19 bases in between. The chain recombines TRBV4-1 with TRBJ1-2; D may be TRBD1 (5 bases). The sequencing sample was made of PBMCs. The sequence was collected from a female donor in good health. The CDR3 DNA reads as TGCGCCAGCAGCCCCAACGGTGGGGGTTCGAGCTATGGCTACACCTTC. It encodes CASSPNGGGSSYGYTF.